These T cell receptor beta chains were read from a single sample in a study of monozygotic twins with inflammatory bowel disease. Using the 5' RACE reads, TCRdb records one entry per CDR3 protein without DNA. This sample's table reports about 300,000 distinct CDR3 sequences. The sequenced sample was blood. The receptors derive from a human donor with ulcerative colitis or Crohn's disease, or a healthy co-twin of an affected twin (not recorded which). Both conserved end residues are part of each CDR3.

V gene	J gene	CDR3 protein
TRBV7-2	TRBJ2-7	CASSPGGTGRYEQYF
TRBV12-3/TRBV12-4	TRBJ2-2	CASEPARGGPTGELFF
TRBV12-3/TRBV12-4	TRBJ1-1	CASRQKTGVNTEAFF
TRBV25-1	TRBJ2-1	CASSEYGSLGRYSSSYNEQFF
TRBV24-1	TRBJ2-2	CATSALDREVGELFF
TRBV20-1	TRBJ1-1	CSARPFLSSTEAFF
TRBV5-4	TRBJ2-1	CASSPSNYRDSYNEQFF
TRBV5-5	TRBJ1-2	CASSDRTLNNYGYTF
TRBV7-2	TRBJ1-5	CASSLVDRGRNQPQHF
TRBV21-1	TRBJ2-7	CASSKVRDTTVEQYF
TRBV5-4	TRBJ1-1	CASSGGQNPNTEAFF
TRBV5-6	TRBJ2-7	CASSFPVSSSYEQYF
TRBV10-2	TRBJ2-4	CASHGQGVKLQYF
TRBV28	TRBJ2-7	CASSFGTGGYEQYF
TRBV6-1	TRBJ1-4	CASRTGTGYEKLFF
TRBV7-9	TRBJ2-7	CASSSTDRGYEQYF
TRBV20-1	TRBJ2-7	CSARIREGQYF
TRBV5-1	TRBJ2-1	CASSWGDGSYNEQFF
TRBV12-3/TRBV12-4	TRBJ1-3	CASSPRAGNGNTIYF
TRBV24-1	TRBJ2-5	CATSGQGALYETQYF
TRBV6-2/TRBV6-3	TRBJ2-1	CAGGLADNEQFF
TRBV24-1	TRBJ1-5	CATSDPDKNQPQHF
TRBV3-1	TRBJ1-2	CASSRGAYRDNYGYTF
TRBV14	TRBJ1-3	CASSRPTAGNTIYF
TRBV5-4	TRBJ2-7	CASSSLGGSSYEQYF
TRBV4-3	TRBJ2-3	CASSQDKGTDTQYF
TRBV28	TRBJ2-7	CASSRQGAGRYEQYF
TRBV20-1	TRBJ2-5	CSARPMGLLGETQYF
TRBV20-1	TRBJ2-3	CSARAGAGGTDTQYF
TRBV11-2	TRBJ2-5	CASSFNRIQETQYF
TRBV6-1	TRBJ2-7	CASPKGQGGYEQYF
TRBV5-1	TRBJ2-3	CASSLGGTYSTDTQYF
TRBV30	TRBJ1-1	CAWARGGSYTEAFF
TRBV28	TRBJ2-7	CASTPTDDYEQYF
TRBV10-3	TRBJ1-5	CAISKDRLGNQPQHF
TRBV6-2/TRBV6-3	TRBJ2-2	CASTSDGTALNTGELFF
TRBV28	TRBJ2-3	CASSFLTSTDTQYF
TRBV7-6	TRBJ2-2	CASRKTGGQKNTGELFF
TRBV6-5	TRBJ1-4	CASRSLVLEKLFF
TRBV27	TRBJ2-1	CASSLFTAEPYNEQFF
TRBV6-5	TRBJ2-3	CASSTSTSGPQYF
TRBV6-1	TRBJ1-6	CASSLWTANSPLHF
TRBV6-1	TRBJ1-5	CASTMDSNQPQHF
TRBV7-6	TRBJ2-5	CASSIGLAELQETQYF
TRBV18	TRBJ2-7	CASSQPGQSSYEQYF
TRBV4-2	TRBJ2-7	CASSQRRAGHLSYEQYF
TRBV4-3	TRBJ2-7	CASSQGVISYEQYF
TRBV19	TRBJ1-3	CASDRRNTIYF
TRBV6-2/TRBV6-3	TRBJ1-5	CASNNHRTGGGQPQHF
TRBV5-1	TRBJ2-2	CASSKTGELFF
TRBV29-1	TRBJ2-7	CSVSGTGVYEQYF
TRBV6-1	TRBJ2-7	CASSERIGGTNSYEQYF
TRBV29-1	TRBJ2-7	CSVSDLYEQYF
TRBV5-6	TRBJ1-1	CASSYLNTEAFF
TRBV7-9	TRBJ2-7	CASGTRDYGPYEQYF
TRBV6-1	TRBJ2-5	CASSEVFRETQYF
TRBV7-8	TRBJ1-3	CASSLGSTFSGNTIYF